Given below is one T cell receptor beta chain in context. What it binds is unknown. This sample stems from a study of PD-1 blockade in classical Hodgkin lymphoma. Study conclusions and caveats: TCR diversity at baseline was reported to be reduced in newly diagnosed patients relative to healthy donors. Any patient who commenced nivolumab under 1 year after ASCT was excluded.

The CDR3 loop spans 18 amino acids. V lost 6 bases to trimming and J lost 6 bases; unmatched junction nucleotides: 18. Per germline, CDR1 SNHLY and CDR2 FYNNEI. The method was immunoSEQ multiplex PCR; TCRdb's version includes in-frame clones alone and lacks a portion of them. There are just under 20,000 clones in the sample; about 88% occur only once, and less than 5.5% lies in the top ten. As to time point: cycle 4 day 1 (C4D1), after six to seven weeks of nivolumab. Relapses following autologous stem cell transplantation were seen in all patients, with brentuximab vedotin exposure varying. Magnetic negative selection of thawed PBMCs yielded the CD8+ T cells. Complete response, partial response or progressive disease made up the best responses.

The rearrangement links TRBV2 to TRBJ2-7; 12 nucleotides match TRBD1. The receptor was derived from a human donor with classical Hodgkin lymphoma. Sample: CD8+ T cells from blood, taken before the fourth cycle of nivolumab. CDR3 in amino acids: CASRRSRDRGRGGVEQYF. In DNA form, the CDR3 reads TGTGCCAGCAGGAGATCCCGGGACAGGGGGCGCGGAGGCGTCGAGCAGTACTTC.